Listed below are T cell receptor beta chains from one sample, sequenced in a study of cytomegalovirus exposure and HLA in healthy donors. Using immunoSEQ multiplex PCR, the repertoire was profiled, and TCRdb retains in-frame clones only, with some absent. Recorded for this sample: 150,000 to 200,000 clones. The sequenced material came from PBMCs. These TCRs come from a woman aged 18-29 years in good health and CMV-seropositive. Both conserved end residues are part of each CDR3. Fields, in order: J gene, D gene, V gene, CDR3 DNA, CDR3 protein. A D gene is named only where the DNA matches it firmly.

TRBJ1-5,.,TRBV5-5,TGTGCCAGCAGCTCGTGGGGCGATCAGCCCCAGCATTTT,CASSSWGDQPQHF
TRBJ2-3,.,TRBV2,TGTGCCAGCAGTGAATGGGTCAGGGGATTCACAGATACGCAGTATTTT,CASSEWVRGFTDTQYF
TRBJ1-4,TRBD1,TRBV4-1,TGCGCCAGCAGCCAAGATGGGACAGGCGGAGAAAAACTGTTTTTT,CASSQDGTGGEKLFF
TRBJ2-7,.,TRBV7-2,TGTGCCAGCAGCTTAGTGGGCGGGGCGGGGGCCCACGAGCAGTACTTC,CASSLVGGAGAHEQYF
TRBJ1-5,TRBD1,TRBV18,TGTGCCAGCTCACCAGGGACAGGGAATCAGCCCCAGCATTTT,CASSPGTGNQPQHF
TRBJ1-1,.,TRBV29-1,TGCAGCGTTGCCAGGGGCGGGGGCACTGAAGCTTTCTTT,CSVARGGGTEAFF
TRBJ2-2,TRBD1,TRBV13,TGTGCCAGCACCCCAGGGGGCAGAAAGAACACCGGGGAGCTGTTTTTT,CASTPGGRKNTGELFF
TRBJ1-2,.,TRBV7-2,TGTGCCAGCAGCTCGTACCGAACAGGGTTTTTGAGCTATGGCTACACCTTC,CASSSYRTGFLSYGYTF
TRBJ1-1,.,TRBV7-9,TGTGCCAGCATCAGTCAGGGGTACACTGAAGCTTTCTTT,CASISQGYTEAFF
TRBJ1-1,.,TRBV7-2,TGTGCCAGCAGCGCCCCGGGAGGCACTGAAGCTTTCTTT,CASSAPGGTEAFF
TRBJ2-1,.,TRBV5-6,TGTGCCAGCAGCTTGGTTTCGGGGGATGAGCAGTTCTTC,CASSLVSGDEQFF
TRBJ2-7,TRBD2,TRBV7-9,TGTGCCAGCAGCGCCTTGCTAAGCGGGAGCTTCTCCTACGAGCAGTACTTC,CASSALLSGSFSYEQYF
TRBJ1-1,.,TRBV7-2,TGTGCCAGCAGCCCCCTATGGAGAGCTTTCTTT,CASSPLWRAFF
TRBJ1-1,.,TRBV5-6,TGTGCCAGCAGCTTAAGGCAGGGGGAAGCTTTCTTT,CASSLRQGEAFF